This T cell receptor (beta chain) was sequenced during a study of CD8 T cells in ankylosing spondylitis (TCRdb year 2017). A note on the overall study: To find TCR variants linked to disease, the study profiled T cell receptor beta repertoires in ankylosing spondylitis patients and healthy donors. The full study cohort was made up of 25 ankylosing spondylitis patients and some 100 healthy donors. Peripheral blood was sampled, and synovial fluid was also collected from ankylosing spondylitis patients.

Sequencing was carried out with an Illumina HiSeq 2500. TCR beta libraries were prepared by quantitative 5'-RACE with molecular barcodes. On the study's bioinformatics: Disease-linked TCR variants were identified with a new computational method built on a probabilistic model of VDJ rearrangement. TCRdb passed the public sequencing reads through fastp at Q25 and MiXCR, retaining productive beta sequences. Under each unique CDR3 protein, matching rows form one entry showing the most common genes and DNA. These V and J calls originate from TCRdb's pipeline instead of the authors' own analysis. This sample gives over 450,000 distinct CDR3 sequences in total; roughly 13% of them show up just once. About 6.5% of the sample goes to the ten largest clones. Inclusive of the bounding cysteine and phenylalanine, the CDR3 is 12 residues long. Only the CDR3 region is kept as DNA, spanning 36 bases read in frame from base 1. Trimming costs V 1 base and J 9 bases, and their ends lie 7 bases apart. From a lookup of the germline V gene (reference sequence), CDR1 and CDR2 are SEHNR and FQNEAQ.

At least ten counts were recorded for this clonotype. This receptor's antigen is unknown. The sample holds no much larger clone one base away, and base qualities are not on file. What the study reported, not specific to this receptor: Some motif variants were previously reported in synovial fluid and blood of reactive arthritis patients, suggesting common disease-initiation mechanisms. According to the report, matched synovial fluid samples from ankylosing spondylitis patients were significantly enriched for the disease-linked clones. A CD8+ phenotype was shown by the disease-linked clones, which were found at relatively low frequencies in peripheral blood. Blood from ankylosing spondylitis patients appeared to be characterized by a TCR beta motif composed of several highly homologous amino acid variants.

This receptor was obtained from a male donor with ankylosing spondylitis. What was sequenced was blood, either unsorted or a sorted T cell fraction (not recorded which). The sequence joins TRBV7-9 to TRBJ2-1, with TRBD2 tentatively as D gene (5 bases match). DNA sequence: TGTGCCAGCAGCTTAGTAGAGGGTGAGCAGTTCTTC. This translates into CASSLVEGEQFF.